Listed below are T cell receptor beta chains from one sample, sequenced in a study of T cell responses to AZD1222 COVID-19 vaccine. TCRdb keeps only in-frame clones here, not all; method: immunoSEQ multiplex PCR. The sample lists 140,000 to 150,000 clones, 90% to 95% seen once, with approximately 12% in the top ten. The specimen comprised peripheral blood, sampled after recovery from COVID-19. The receptors stem from an adult who had recovered from COVID-19. Each CDR3 is given with its conserved first and last residue. D genes are given only for firm matches. Clone size is not always given. Where it is, it says once, few, many or a class for expanded clones.

D	V	J	size	length	CDR3	DNA
-	TRBV9	TRBJ2-5	-	17	CASSVGQGGLIQETQYF	TGTGCCAGCAGCGTAGGGCAGGGGGGACTAATCCAAGAGACCCAGTACTTC
-	TRBV28	TRBJ2-1	-	14	CASRGLAATREQFF	TGTGCCAGCAGGGGCCTAGCAGCGACCCGTGAGCAGTTCTTC
TRBD1	TRBV7-2	TRBJ2-7	-	16	CASSPSAGTGFIEQYF	TGTGCCAGCAGTCCTTCCGCCGGGACAGGCTTCATCGAGCAGTACTTC
-	TRBV6-4	TRBJ2-6	-	15	CASSDGSSGANVLTF	TGTGCCAGCAGTGACGGGAGTTCCGGGGCCAACGTCCTGACTTTC
TRBD1	TRBV5-1	TRBJ2-2	-	15	CASSRFDRGTGELFF	TGCGCCAGCTCCCGCTTCGACAGGGGGACCGGGGAGCTGTTTTTT
-	TRBV5-8	TRBJ1-3	-	17	CASSLKTGFSYGNTIYF	TGTGCCAGCAGCCTGAAGACAGGTTTTTCTTACGGAAACACCATATATTTT
TRBD1	TRBV7-3	TRBJ1-1	-	17	CASSPLGGTGMNTEAFF	TGTGCCAGCAGCCCCTTAGGGGGGACAGGGATGAACACTGAAGCTTTCTTT
-	TRBV19	TRBJ1-2	few	13	CASRGPPGHGYTF	TGTGCCAGTCGCGGCCCTCCCGGGCATGGCTACACCTTC
-	TRBV28	TRBJ2-7	-	13	CASSPGDSYEQYF	TGTGCCAGCAGCCCAGGGGACTCCTACGAGCAGTACTTC
-	TRBV5-5	TRBJ2-3	-	12	CASSLNTDTQYF	TGTGCCAGCAGCTTGAACACAGATACGCAGTATTTT
-	TRBV10-3	TRBJ2-1	-	13	CAISVDSYNEQFF	TGTGCCATCAGCGTGGACAGTTACAATGAGCAGTTCTTC
TRBD2	TRBV30	TRBJ2-5	-	15	CAWSRGTSGRETQYF	TGTGCCTGGAGTAGGGGGACTAGCGGGCGAGAGACCCAGTACTTC
-	TRBV24-1	TRBJ2-1	-	15	CATSDRAESYNEQFF	TGTGCCACCAGTGATAGGGCAGAATCCTACAATGAGCAGTTCTTC